One sample yielded the 24 T cell receptor beta chains listed below, sequenced in a study of CD8 T cells in Susac syndrome. When the RNA was reverse transcribed, random hexamers were used with an input of 0.5 to 1 ug. TCRdb re-derived calls from the immunoSEQ multiplex PCR reads in MiXCR, one entry per CDR3 protein. Among tens of thousands of distinct CDR3 sequences listed, approximately 94% were seen once. The material sequenced was CD8+ T cells from PBMCs. Receptors originate from a human donor in good health.

The chain combines TRBV20-1 with TRBJ1-2; D uncertain. The V end was cut by 5 bases, the J end by 6 bases, with 19 bases between. This CDR3 spans 14 amino acids. CDR1 DFQATT and CDR2 SNEGSKA come from the germline V gene (reference sequence). The CDR3 sequence is CSAPTGVDKDGYTF. In nucleotides, the CDR3 is TGCAGTGCTCCCACTGGGGTCGACAAGGATGGCTACACCTTC.

In this sample, this clonotype turned up once. The J gene is TRBJ2-7, the V gene TRBV20-1; possibly TRBD1 or TRBD2 for D (5 bases each). Looked up from germline, CDR1 is DFQATT and CDR2 is SNEGSKA (reference sequence). The CDR3 runs to 14 residues. Trimming took off 3 bases at V and 5 bases at J, with 17 bases between the two ends. The CDR3 DNA follows: TGCAGTGCTAGCCCCTGGGCCGAGGGGCACGAGCAGTACGTC. It is translated as CSASPWAEGHEQYV.

V usage is TRBV27 and J usage is TRBJ2-7; TRBD1 is a possible D gene (5 bases). Germline V gene lookup returns CDR1 MNHEY and CDR2 SMNVEV (reference sequence). The CDR3 is 13 residues long. V was shortened by 3 bases and J by 2 bases, with 8 bases between the two germline ends. CDR3 nucleotides: TGTGCCAGCAGTTTCACAGGAGCCTACGAGCAGTACTTC. Its translation: CASSFTGAYEQYF.

The chain joins TRBV5-6 to TRBJ2-1; D not resolved. The germline V and J ends were trimmed by 2 bases and 6 bases, with 12 bases remaining between them. Germline CDR1 reads SGHDT; CDR2 reads YYEEEE. CDR3 length: 14 amino acids. The CDR3 nucleotides are TGTGCCAGCAGCTTCCCGTTGAAGGGCAATGAGCAGTTCTTC. This encodes CASSFPLKGNEQFF.

The V call is TRBV12-5, the J call TRBJ2-7; D is possibly TRBD2 (5 bases). V was clipped by 5 bases and J by 5 bases, with 10 bases between them. This CDR3 is 12 amino acids long. Germline V gives CDR1 LGHNT, CDR2 FRNRAP. CDR3 sequence (DNA): TGTGCTAGTGGTCCCGGACTTGACGAGCAGTACTTC. Translated: CASGPGLDEQYF.

The chain carries TRBV15 and TRBJ2-5; D remains ambiguous. Germline values: CDR1 LNHNV, CDR2 YYDKDF (reference sequence). Between the trimmed V and J ends, which lost 5 bases and 0 bases, there was a span of 10 bases. This CDR3 is built from 14 residues. The CDR3 DNA follows: TGTGCCACCAGCTGGCTAAAGTACCAAGAGACCCAGTACTTC. Protein sequence: CATSWLKYQETQYF.

The rearrangement links TRBV27 to TRBJ2-7; no firm D call. Germline CDR1 MNHEY, CDR2 SMNVEV (reference sequence). CDR3 size: 13 residues. Trimming pared 7 bases from V and 4 bases from J, leaving 14 bases between. CDR3 in amino acids: CASTPSPGYEQYF. In nucleotides, the CDR3 is TGTGCCAGCACCCCGAGCCCCGGGTACGAGCAGTACTTC.

The chain joins TRBV20-1 to TRBJ2-3, with 12 nucleotides matching TRBD2. This CDR3 spans 15 amino acids. Germline V gene sequence: CDR1 DFQATT, CDR2 SNEGSKA (reference sequence). V shed 6 bases, J shed 1 base, and the junction held 5 bases outside the gene matches. This CDR3 reads CSATSGSAGTDTQYF. For the CDR3, the DNA is TGCAGTGCGACTAGCGGGAGTGCGGGCACAGATACGCAGTATTTT.

The chain joins TRBV5-4 to TRBJ2-7; possible D gene TRBD1, 5 bases. Germline V CDR1 and CDR2: SGHNT, YYREEE (reference sequence). CDR3 length: 12 residues. V was trimmed by 7 bases and J by 2 bases, leaving 10 bases between them. The CDR3 DNA follows: TGTGCCAGCGGGCCAGGGACCTACGAGCAGTACGTC. As protein: CASGPGTYEQYV.

The gene calls are TRBV12-3 or TRBV12-4 and TRBJ2-7; no definite D call. The CDR3 sequence is 11 residues long. V lost 3 bases and J 6 bases, leaving 6 bases between the germline ends. The CDR3 here is CASSLWCEQYV. The CDR3 DNA is TGTGCCAGCAGTTTGTGGTGCGAGCAGTACGTC.

V usage is TRBV29-1 and J usage is TRBJ2-7; tentative D call: TRBD1 (6 bases). Germline CDR1 and CDR2: SQVTM and ANQGSEA. The V and J ends lost 4 bases and 3 bases respectively, with 13 bases between them. The CDR3 is 13 residues long. The CDR3 here is CSVANRVGYEQYF. The DNA for the CDR3 is TGCAGCGTTGCGAACAGGGTCGGCTACGAGCAGTACTTC.

The rearrangement uses TRBV12-3 or TRBV12-4 and TRBJ1-1, with a weak D call TRBD1 (5 bases). The CDR3 has 13 amino acids. V shed 3 bases and J shed 4 bases, with 9 bases lying between them. CDR3 in DNA: TGTGCCAGCAGTTTCCGTCAGGGCACTGAAGCTTTCTTT. Residues: CASSFRQGTEAFF.

CDR3: CASSLGHRGRPSYEQYV. In DNA form, the CDR3 reads TGTGCCAGCAGTTTGGGGCATAGGGGGCGCCCATCCTACGAGCAGTACGTC. V is TRBV27 and J is TRBJ2-7, with TRBD1 identical over 7 bases. Germline V gene sequence: CDR1 MNHEY, CDR2 SMNVEV (reference sequence). V was clipped by 3 bases and J by 1 base; unmatched bases: 12. CDR3 length: 17 residues.

V gene TRBV4-1 combines with J gene TRBJ2-3, with unresolved D. Trimming cost V 4 bases and J 1 base, with 15 bases left between them. This CDR3 region has 16 residues. Germline V lookup: CDR1 MGHRA, CDR2 YSYEKL. CDR3 DNA: TGCGCCAGCAGCCCCGACCCACACGTAGGCACAGATACGCAGTATTTT. The encoded protein is CASSPDPHVGTDTQYF.

The CDR3: CASSLGTSINEQFF. In DNA form, the CDR3 reads TGTGCCAGCAGCTTAGGGACTAGCATAAATGAGCAGTTCTTC. V is TRBV7-9 and J is TRBJ2-1; 8 nucleotides agree with TRBD2. This CDR3 contains 14 residues. CDR1 is SEHNR, CDR2 FQNEAQ, per germline (reference sequence). V dropped 1 base and J dropped 7; count of bases not matched to a gene: 3. Combining the CDR3 with reference TRBV7-9 and TRBJ2-1 gives the whole variable domain DTGVSQNPRHKITKRGQNVTFRCDPISEHNRLYWYRQTLGQGPEFLTYFQNEAQLEKSRLLSDRFSAERPKGSFSTLEIQRTEQGDSAMYLCASSLGTSINEQFFGPGTRLTVL.

The CDR3 DNA follows: TGCAGTGCTGGGGAAAAACTGTTTTTT. Its translation is CSAGEKLFF. The chain combines TRBV20-1 with TRBJ1-4; D remains unclear. Looked up from germline, CDR1 is DFQATT and CDR2 is SNEGSKA (reference sequence). The CDR3 sequence is 9 residues long. V gave up 5 bases and J gave up 8 bases, with 3 bases separating them.

The chain is built from TRBV4-2 and TRBJ1-1, with no clear D. Trimming removed 6 bases at V and 0 bases at J, with 17 bases between. This CDR3 has 16 residues. The germline CDR1 and CDR2 sequences are LGHNA and YNFKEQ. CDR3 region: CASRPRVGDLNTEAFF. The CDR3 coding sequence is TGTGCCAGCAGGCCAAGAGTCGGAGACTTGAACACTGAAGCTTTCTTT.

V gene TRBV3-1 combines with J gene TRBJ1-2, with a possible D match to TRBD1 (5 bases). Trimming pared 0 bases from V and 13 bases from J, leaving 18 bases between. Germline CDR1 LGHDT, CDR2 YNNKEL (reference sequence). This CDR3 has 14 residues. Here the CDR3 reads CASSQESTALYSTF. CDR3 DNA: TGTGCCAGCAGCCAAGAATCGACAGCATTGTACTCCACCTTC.

This chain joins TRBV5-1 and TRBJ2-1, with D perhaps TRBD1 or TRBD2 (5 bases each). The CDR3 runs to 12 residues. V was pared by 0 bases and J by 10 bases, with 8 bases between. Germline V gene lookup returns CDR1 SGHRS and CDR2 YFSETQ. CDR3 coding DNA: TGCGCCAGCAGCTTGGGGGGACGGGAGCAGTTCTTC. Residues: CASSLGGREQFF.

The V gene is TRBV4-1, the J gene TRBJ1-2; TRBD1 is a possible D gene (6 bases). Trimming took 7 bases from V and 8 from J, leaving 17 bases between them. The CDR3 loop spans 13 amino acids. CDR1 MGHRA and CDR2 YSYEKL come from the germline V gene. CDR3 DNA sequence: TGCGCCAGCAACGCGGGGCGGGGGCCGGGCTACACCTTC. Translated: CASNAGRGPGYTF.

The rearrangement links TRBV9 to TRBJ2-7; D gene uncertain. There are 14 residues in the CDR3. With 0 bases removed from V and 2 bases from J, the gap between germline ends came to 9 bases. The germline gives CDR1 SGDLS, CDR2 YYNGEE. Here the CDR3 reads CASSVGASPYEQYV. The CDR3 DNA reads as TGTGCCAGCAGCGTAGGGGCTAGTCCCTACGAGCAGTACGTC.

The rearrangement links TRBV20-1 to TRBJ1-5; D might be TRBD1 (6 bases). The germline CDR1 and CDR2 sequences are DFQATT and SNEGSKA (reference sequence). This CDR3 contains 15 residues. V was pared by 6 bases and J by 9 bases, with 24 bases between. CDR3 DNA: TGCAGTGCCAGGCAGGGGCTGGTACTGCGTGGGCCCCAGCATTTT. It is translated as CSARQGLVLRGPQHF.

The V call is TRBV30, the J call TRBJ2-1; D is unclear. Germline lookup yields CDR1 GTSNPN and CDR2 SVGIG (reference sequence). With 1 base removed from V and 0 bases from J, the gap between germline ends came to 13 bases. CDR3 size: 16 residues. This CDR3 is CAWSAGLLSSYNEQFF. The CDR3 DNA reads TGTGCCTGGAGTGCAGGCCTACTGAGCTCCTACAATGAGCAGTTCTTC.

CDR3: CASSRNIRDTSNYGYTF. The CDR3 coding sequence is TGTGCCAGCAGTCGGAATATCCGGGACACCTCTAACTATGGCTACACCTTC. The chain couples TRBV7-9 to TRBJ1-2, with D possibly being TRBD1 (6 bases). Trimming left V 6 bases short and J 0 bases short, with 20 bases between. CDR3 length: 17 residues. The germline CDR1 and CDR2 sequences are SEHNR and FQNEAQ (reference sequence).